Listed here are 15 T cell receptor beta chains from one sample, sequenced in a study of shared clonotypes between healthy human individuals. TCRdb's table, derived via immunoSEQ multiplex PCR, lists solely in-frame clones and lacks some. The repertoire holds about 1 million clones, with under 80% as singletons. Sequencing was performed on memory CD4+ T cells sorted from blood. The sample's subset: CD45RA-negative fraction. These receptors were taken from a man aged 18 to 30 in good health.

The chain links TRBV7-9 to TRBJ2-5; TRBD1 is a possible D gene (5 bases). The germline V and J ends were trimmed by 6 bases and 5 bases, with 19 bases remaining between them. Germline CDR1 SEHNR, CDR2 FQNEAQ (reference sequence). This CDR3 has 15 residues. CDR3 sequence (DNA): TGTGCCAGCAGATTGGGGCAGACGCTCGTGGAGACCCAGTACTTC. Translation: CASRLGQTLVETQYF.

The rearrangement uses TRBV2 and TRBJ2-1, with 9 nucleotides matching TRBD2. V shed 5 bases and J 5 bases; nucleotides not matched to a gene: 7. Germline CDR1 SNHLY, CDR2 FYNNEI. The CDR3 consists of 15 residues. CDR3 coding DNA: TGTGCCAGCAGTACTCCGGGACTAGCACACAATGAGCAGTTCTTC. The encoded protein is CASSTPGLAHNEQFF.

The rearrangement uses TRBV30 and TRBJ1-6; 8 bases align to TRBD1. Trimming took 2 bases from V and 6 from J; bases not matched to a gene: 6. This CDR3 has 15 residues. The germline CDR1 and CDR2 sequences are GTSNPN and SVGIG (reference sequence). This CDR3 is CAWSSRDRLNSPLHF. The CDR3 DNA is TGTGCCTGGAGTTCCCGGGACAGGCTTAATTCACCCCTCCACTTT.

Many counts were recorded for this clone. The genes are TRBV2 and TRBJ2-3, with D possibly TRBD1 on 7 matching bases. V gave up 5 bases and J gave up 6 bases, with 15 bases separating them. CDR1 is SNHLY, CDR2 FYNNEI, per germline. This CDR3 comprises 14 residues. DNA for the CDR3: TGTGCCAGCAGTAAAGAACAGGGGAGGGATACGCAGTATTTT. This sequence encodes CASSKEQGRDTQYF.

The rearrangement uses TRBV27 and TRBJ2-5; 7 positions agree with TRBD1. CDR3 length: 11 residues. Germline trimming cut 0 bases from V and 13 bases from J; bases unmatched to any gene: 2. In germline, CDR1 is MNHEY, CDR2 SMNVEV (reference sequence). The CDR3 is CASSLSGTVYF. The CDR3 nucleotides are TGTGCCAGCAGTTTATCAGGGACAGTGTACTTC.

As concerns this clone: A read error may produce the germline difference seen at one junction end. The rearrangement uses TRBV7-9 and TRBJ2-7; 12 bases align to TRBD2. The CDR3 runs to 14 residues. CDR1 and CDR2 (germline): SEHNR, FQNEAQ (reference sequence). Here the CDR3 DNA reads TGTGCCAGCAGCCTAGCGGGAGGGCCTCACGAGCAGTACTTC. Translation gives CASSLAGGPHEQYF.

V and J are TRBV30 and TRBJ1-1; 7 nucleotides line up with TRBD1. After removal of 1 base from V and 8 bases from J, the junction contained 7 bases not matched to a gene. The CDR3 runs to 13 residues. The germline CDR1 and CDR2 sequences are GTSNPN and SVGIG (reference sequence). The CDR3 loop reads CAWSENPGGEAFF. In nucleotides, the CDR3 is TGTGCCTGGAGTGAAAATCCAGGGGGAGAAGCTTTCTTT.

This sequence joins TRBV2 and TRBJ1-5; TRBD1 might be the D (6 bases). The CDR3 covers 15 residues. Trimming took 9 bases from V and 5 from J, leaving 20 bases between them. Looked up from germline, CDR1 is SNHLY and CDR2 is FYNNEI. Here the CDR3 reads CASHSGTTEYQPQHF. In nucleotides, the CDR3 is TGTGCCAGTCATTCCGGGACAACGGAGTATCAGCCCCAGCATTTT.

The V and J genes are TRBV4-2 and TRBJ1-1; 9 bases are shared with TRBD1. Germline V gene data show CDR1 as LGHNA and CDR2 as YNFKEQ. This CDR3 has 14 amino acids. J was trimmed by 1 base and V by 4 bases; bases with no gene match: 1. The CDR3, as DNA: TGTGCCAGCAGCCCGGGACAGGGGAACACTGAAGCTTTCTTT. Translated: CASSPGQGNTEAFF.

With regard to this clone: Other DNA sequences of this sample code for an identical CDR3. The CDR3, as DNA: TGTGCCAGCAGCTTAAGAGGAAACACTGAAGCTTTCTTT. This sequence encodes CASSLRGNTEAFF. V is TRBV7-2 and J is TRBJ1-1; D remains ambiguous. Germline CDR1 and CDR2: SGHTA and FQGNSA. Trimming removed 2 bases at V and 2 bases at J, with 6 bases between. The CDR3 loop spans 13 amino acids.

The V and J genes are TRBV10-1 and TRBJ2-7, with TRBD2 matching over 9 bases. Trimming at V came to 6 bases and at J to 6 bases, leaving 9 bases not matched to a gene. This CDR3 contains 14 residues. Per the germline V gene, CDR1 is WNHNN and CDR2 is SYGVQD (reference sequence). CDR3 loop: CASSDIAGVVEQYF. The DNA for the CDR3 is TGCGCCAGCAGCGATATAGCGGGAGTCGTCGAGCAGTACTTC.

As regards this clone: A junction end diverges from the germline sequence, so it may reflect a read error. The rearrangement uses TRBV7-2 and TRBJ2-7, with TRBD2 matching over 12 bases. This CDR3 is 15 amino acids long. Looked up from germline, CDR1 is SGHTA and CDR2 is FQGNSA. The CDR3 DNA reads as TGTGCCAGCAGCCTAGCGGGAGGGACCCTCTACGAGCAGTACTTC. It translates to CASSLAGGTLYEQYF.

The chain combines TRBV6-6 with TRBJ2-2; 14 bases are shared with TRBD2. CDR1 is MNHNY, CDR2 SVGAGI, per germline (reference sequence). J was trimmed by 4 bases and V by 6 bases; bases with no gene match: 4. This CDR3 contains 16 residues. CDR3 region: CASRSTSGGATGELFF. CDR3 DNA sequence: TGTGCCAGCAGGTCGACTAGCGGGGGGGCCACCGGGGAGCTGTTTTTT.

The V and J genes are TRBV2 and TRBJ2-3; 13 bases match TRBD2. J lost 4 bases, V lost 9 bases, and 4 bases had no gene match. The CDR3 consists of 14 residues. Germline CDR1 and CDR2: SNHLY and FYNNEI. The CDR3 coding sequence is TGTGCCAGTCGGACTAGCGGGGGTTCAGATACGCAGTATTTT. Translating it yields CASRTSGGSDTQYF. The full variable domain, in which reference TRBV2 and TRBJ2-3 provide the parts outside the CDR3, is EPEVTQTPSHQVTQMGQEVILRCVPISNHLYFYWYRQILGQKVEFLVSFYNNEISEKSEIFDDQFSVERPDGSNFTLKIRSTKLEDSAMYFCASRTSGGSDTQYFGPGTRLTVL.

In DNA, the CDR3 is TGTGCCAGCAGCTTAGCGTTGGCAGGTAATGAGCAGTTCTTC. Translated, it gives CASSLALAGNEQFF. The chain carries TRBV7-9 and TRBJ2-1; no definite D call. The V gene's germline CDR1 is SEHNR and CDR2 FQNEAQ (reference sequence). Deletions cut 0 bases from V and 7 bases from J, with 10 bases between. CDR3 length equals 14 residues.